This entry lists 25 T cell receptor beta chains sequenced from one sample in a study of OX40 agonist ivuxolimab in advanced cancers. Measured with immunoSEQ multiplex PCR; TCRdb has only the in-frame clones, and not every one. This sample yields around 8,000 clones, of which 70% to 75% are seen a single time; roughly 50% belongs to the top ten. Specimen: CD4+ or CD8+ T cells sorted from blood, collected in a trial of the OX40 agonist ivuxolimab. These receptors all stem from an adult with an advanced solid tumor such as melanoma, head and neck, liver or kidney cancer.

This clone has a single count. The CDR3 region has the DNA TGTGCCAGCAGCCCGGACAGGTACGAGCAGTACTTC. This translates into CASSPDRYEQYF. The chain couples TRBV5-5 to TRBJ2-7, with 7 bases fitting TRBD1. The V gene's germline CDR1 is SGHKS and CDR2 YYEKEE (reference sequence). Trimming removed 4 bases from V and 4 bases from J; junction bases left unmatched: 2. CDR3 length: 12 amino acids.

This clone showed up just a few times. J is TRBJ1-5 and V is TRBV4-2; D is ambiguous. The germline V and J ends were trimmed by 0 bases and 6 bases, with 15 bases remaining between them. Germline lookup yields CDR1 LGHNA and CDR2 YNFKEQ. The CDR3 consists of 16 residues. The chain's CDR3 is CASSQEIAWDGQPQHF. Here the CDR3 DNA reads TGTGCCAGCAGCCAAGAAATAGCGTGGGATGGTCAGCCCCAGCATTTT.

This chain connects TRBV10-3 to TRBJ2-7; a weak D match, TRBD2 (6 bases). V dropped 6 bases and J dropped 5 bases, with 17 bases sitting between them. The CDR3 runs to 14 residues. CDR1 ENHRY and CDR2 SYGVKD come from the germline V gene. The CDR3 bases are TGTGCCATCAGCCCTCCTGGAGGGATCCACGAGCAGTACTTC. Translated: CAISPPGGIHEQYF.

This clone was recorded at least ten times. The V call is TRBV9, the J call TRBJ2-1; tentatively, D is TRBD2 (6 bases). The CDR3 length is 15 residues. Germline V gene data show CDR1 as SGDLS and CDR2 as YYNGEE. V was trimmed by 0 bases and J by 6 bases, leaving 13 bases between them. Written as DNA, the CDR3 is TGTGCCAGCAGCGTAGACGGCGGGGAGTTCAATGAGCAGTTCTTC. Amino acid sequence: CASSVDGGEFNEQFF.

The genes are TRBV9 and TRBJ2-5; 8 bases line up with TRBD2. Trimming cost V 3 bases and J 4 bases; bases outside gene matches: 8. There are 15 residues in the CDR3. The germline gives CDR1 SGDLS, CDR2 YYNGEE. The CDR3 here is CASSGHGAGGETQYF. The CDR3 DNA is TGTGCCAGCAGCGGCCATGGTGCGGGGGGAGAGACCCAGTACTTC. The full variable domain, with the rest looked up from reference TRBV9 and TRBJ2-5, is DSGVTQTPKHLITATGQRVTLRCSPRSGDLSVYWYQQSLDQGLQFLIQYYNGEERAKGNILERFSAQQFPDLHSELNLSSLELGDSALYFCASSGHGAGGETQYFGPGTRLLVL.

V is TRBV7-9 and J is TRBJ2-5, with D perhaps matching TRBD1 or TRBD2 (6 bases each). Germline V gene data show CDR1 as SEHNR and CDR2 as FQNEAQ (reference sequence). CDR3 length: 15 amino acids. Trimming took 1 base from V and 5 from J, leaving 14 bases between them. DNA for the CDR3: TGTGCCAGCAGCTTAGTGGGGGGCCGTGGGGAGACCCAGTACTTC. Translating it yields CASSLVGGRGETQYF.

The V and J genes are TRBV5-8 and TRBJ2-7; the match to TRBD1 covers 7 bases. Germline V gene data show CDR1 as SGHTS and CDR2 as YDEGEE. This CDR3 has 17 amino acids. With 4 bases clipped from V and 1 base from J, the junction kept 14 bases outside the gene matches. CDR3 in amino acids: CASSTTSMDRRSYEQYF. CDR3 bases: TGTGCCAGCAGCACTACCTCCATGGACAGGAGGTCCTACGAGCAGTACTTC. Filled out from reference TRBV5-8 and TRBJ2-7, the complete variable domain reads EAGVTQSPTHLIKTRGQQATLRCSPISGHTSVYWYQQALGLGLQFLLWYDEGEERNRGNFPPRFSGRQFPNYSSELNVNALELEDSALYLCASSTTSMDRRSYEQYFGPGTRLTVT.

The chain recombines TRBV6-1 with TRBJ2-3, with D maybe TRBD1 (6 bases). Germline lookup yields CDR1 MNHNS and CDR2 SASEGT. The CDR3 has 16 amino acids. V lost 2 bases and J 4 bases, leaving 16 bases between the germline ends. The CDR3 protein is CASSEREGRGSDTQYF. For the CDR3, the DNA is TGTGCCAGCAGTGAAAGAGAGGGCAGGGGATCAGATACGCAGTATTTT.

V and J are TRBV10-2 and TRBJ2-3; TRBD2 matches at 10 bases. Germline CDR1 WSHSY, CDR2 SAAADI. The CDR3 is 17 residues long. Trimming cost V 1 base and J 5 bases; bases outside gene matches: 9. The CDR3 here is CASSEFRSGGLRDTQYF. Written as DNA, the CDR3 is TGCGCCAGCAGTGAGTTCCGTAGCGGGGGGTTGAGAGATACGCAGTATTTT.

This rearrangement joins TRBV4-2 to TRBJ1-1; the match to TRBD1 covers 7 bases. There are 14 residues in the CDR3. From germline, CDR1 is LGHNA and CDR2 YNFKEQ. J gave up 6 bases and V 2 bases, and 6 bases lay outside the gene matches. The CDR3 DNA reads as TGTGCCAGCAGCCAATTGGACAGGAGCGCTGAAGCTTTCTTT. This encodes CASSQLDRSAEAFF.

The J gene is TRBJ1-4, the V gene TRBV9; the D gene is possibly TRBD1 (5 bases). The ends were cut back, 1 base at V and 8 bases at J, with 15 bases in the middle. From germline, CDR1 is SGDLS and CDR2 YYNGEE. There are 15 residues in the CDR3. The CDR3 DNA is TGTGCCAGCAGCGTACCTGCAGGGCCTTCCGAAAAACTGTTTTTT. This codes for CASSVPAGPSEKLFF.

The chain carries TRBV4-1 and TRBJ2-7; D assignment may be TRBD1 or TRBD2 (5 bases each). V shed 4 bases and J shed 4 bases, with 11 bases lying between them. Germline V gene lookup returns CDR1 MGHRA and CDR2 YSYEKL. The CDR3 has 13 residues. DNA of the CDR3: TGCGCCAGCAGCCTGGGGACGGCTTACGAGCAGTACTTC. This gives the protein CASSLGTAYEQYF.

This chain joins TRBV11-1 and TRBJ2-1; TRBD2 is a possible D gene (6 bases). The CDR3 contains 16 residues. Germline CDR1 reads SGHAT; CDR2 reads FQDESV (reference sequence). V dropped 1 base and J dropped 7 bases, with 17 bases sitting between them. The CDR3 nucleotides read TGTGCCAGCAGCTTAGATCTGGCGGGGCCCGGGAATGAGCAGTTCTTC. It codes for CASSLDLAGPGNEQFF. Drawing the rest from reference TRBV11-1 and TRBJ2-1, the complete variable domain is EAEVAQSPRYKITEKSQAVAFWCDPISGHATLYWYRQILGQGPELLVQFQDESVVDDSQLPKDRFSAERLKGVDSTLKIQPAELGDSAMYLCASSLDLAGPGNEQFFGPGTRLTVL.

The chain uses TRBV6-5 and TRBJ1-2, with D possibly TRBD1 on 5 matching bases. Germline values: CDR1 MNHEY, CDR2 SVGAGI. The ends were cut back, 6 bases at V and 10 bases at J, with 15 bases in the middle. CDR3 length equals 12 residues. CDR3 nucleotide sequence: TGTGCCAGCAGAACACCTCCGGGACCCTACACCTTC. Its translation is CASRTPPGPYTF.

V and J are TRBV7-6 and TRBJ2-7, with a possible D match to TRBD1 (5 bases). Germline V gives CDR1 SGHVS, CDR2 FNYEAQ. The CDR3 totals 15 residues. V lost 2 bases to trimming and J lost 6 bases, with 17 bases between them. CDR3 DNA sequence: TGTGCCAGCAGCTTAAATATAGGGGCGTTGGGCGAGCAGTACTTC. Amino acid sequence: CASSLNIGALGEQYF.

The chain joins TRBV4-1 to TRBJ2-6; D remains unclear. With 4 bases removed from V and 0 bases from J, the gap between germline ends came to 7 bases. Germline CDR1 and CDR2: MGHRA and YSYEKL. The CDR3 covers 15 residues. The CDR3 sequence: CASSPKDSGANVLTF. In nucleotides, the CDR3 is TGCGCCAGCAGCCCCAAGGACTCTGGGGCCAACGTCCTGACTTTC.

The CDR3 loop is CASTPRGEPSNEQFF. Written as DNA, the CDR3 is TGTGCCAGCACCCCAAGGGGCGAACCGAGCAATGAGCAGTTCTTC. The V call is TRBV7-8, the J call TRBJ2-1, with TRBD1 as a possible D gene (5 bases). This CDR3 has 15 residues. Germline CDR1 and CDR2: SGHVS and FQNEAQ. The V end lost 7 bases, the J end lost 6 bases, and 19 bases lay between the germline ends.

This chain uses TRBV15 with TRBJ2-5; D not resolved. CDR1 is LNHNV, CDR2 YYDKDF, per germline (reference sequence). V lost 0 bases, J lost 11 bases, and 13 bases lay in between. The CDR3 is 13 residues long. Here the CDR3 reads CATSRDTFARQYF. The CDR3 bases are TGTGCCACCAGCAGAGATACCTTCGCGAGGCAGTACTTC.

J is TRBJ1-3 and V is TRBV10-3; D gene unclear. Germline V gives CDR1 ENHRY, CDR2 SYGVKD. Trimming pared 5 bases from V and 3 bases from J, leaving 14 bases between. The CDR3 consists of 15 residues. The CDR3 DNA sequence: TGTGCCATCAGTCGAGGACTCGAGATTGGAAACACCATATATTTT. It codes for CAISRGLEIGNTIYF.

The chain combines TRBV2 with TRBJ2-7; D is possibly TRBD1 (6 bases). The V gene's germline CDR1 is SNHLY and CDR2 FYNNEI. This CDR3 comprises 15 residues. V shed 5 bases and J shed 3 bases, with 17 bases lying between them. The CDR3 DNA sequence: TGTGCCAGCAGTCAGAGAGTTATAGGGGGCTACGAGCAGTACTTC. Amino acids: CASSQRVIGGYEQYF.

Relative to its sample, this clone is medium-sized. This chain uses TRBV19 with TRBJ1-2, with D perhaps matching TRBD1 (6 bases). The CDR3 consists of 17 residues. Germline values: CDR1 LNHDA, CDR2 SQIVND (reference sequence). The V and J ends lost 4 bases and 4 bases respectively, with 22 bases between them. CDR3 DNA sequence: TGTGCCAGTAGTACAACGATACGCCACAGGGCCTTCTATGGCTACACCTTC. Protein product: CASSTTIRHRAFYGYTF.

The chain combines TRBV9 with TRBJ2-7; no definite D call. V lost 4 bases and J 6 bases, leaving 8 bases between the germline ends. Per germline, CDR1 SGDLS and CDR2 YYNGEE. The CDR3 runs 11 residues. The CDR3 region has the DNA TGTGCCAGCAGCCAAGGGCTCGAGCAGTACTTC. It specifies CASSQGLEQYF.

The gene calls are TRBV27 and TRBJ2-7; D remains ambiguous. V shed 3 bases and J shed 2 bases, with 14 bases lying between them. This CDR3 is built from 15 residues. Germline V gene data show CDR1 as MNHEY and CDR2 as SMNVEV (reference sequence). This chain's CDR3 is CASSFVTKRPYEQYF. Here the CDR3 DNA reads TGTGCCAGCAGTTTTGTAACTAAGCGCCCCTACGAGCAGTACTTC.

This chain links TRBV7-9 with TRBJ2-5, with TRBD1 matching 12 bases. V trimming: 4 bases; J trimming: 5 bases; junction bases outside the gene matches: 5. The CDR3 has 15 residues. Germline loops: CDR1 SEHNR, CDR2 FQNEAQ (reference sequence). CDR3 protein: CASSYGTGGRETQYF. The CDR3 nucleotides read TGTGCCAGCAGCTATGGGACAGGGGGCCGGGAGACCCAGTACTTC.

V and J are TRBV29-1 and TRBJ2-3; D unresolved. Germline loops: CDR1 SQVTM, CDR2 ANQGSEA. The CDR3 is made up of 13 amino acids. The DNA of the CDR3 is TGCACCATATTGTCAGCCGTCACAGATACGCAGTATTTT. It specifies CTILSAVTDTQYF.